This T cell receptor (beta chain) was sequenced for a study of blood T cell repertoires in COVID-19. Turning to the study itself: Spain, Italy and the United States supplied samples that represented acute and convalescent COVID-19. The cDNA or gDNA used as material had been derived from T cells, B-cell-depleted T cells, or PBMCs.

TCRdb's table, derived via immunoSEQ multiplex PCR, lists solely in-frame clones and lacks some. The table records approximately 81,000 clones, approximately 91% of them present only once. The V end was cut by 5 bases, the J end by 3 bases, with 17 bases between. Looked up from germline, CDR1 is LNHDA and CDR2 is SQIVND (reference sequence). The CDR3 loop spans 16 amino acids. The V and J genes are TRBV19 and TRBJ2-1; D perhaps matches TRBD2 (6 bases). The specimen was peripheral blood. The clonotype originates from a man in his sixties or seventies with active or convalescent COVID-19. CDR3 sequence: CASSGIGGTGYNEQFF. The CDR3 DNA sequence: TGTGCCAGTAGTGGGATAGGCGGGACCGGCTACAATGAGCAGTTCTTC.